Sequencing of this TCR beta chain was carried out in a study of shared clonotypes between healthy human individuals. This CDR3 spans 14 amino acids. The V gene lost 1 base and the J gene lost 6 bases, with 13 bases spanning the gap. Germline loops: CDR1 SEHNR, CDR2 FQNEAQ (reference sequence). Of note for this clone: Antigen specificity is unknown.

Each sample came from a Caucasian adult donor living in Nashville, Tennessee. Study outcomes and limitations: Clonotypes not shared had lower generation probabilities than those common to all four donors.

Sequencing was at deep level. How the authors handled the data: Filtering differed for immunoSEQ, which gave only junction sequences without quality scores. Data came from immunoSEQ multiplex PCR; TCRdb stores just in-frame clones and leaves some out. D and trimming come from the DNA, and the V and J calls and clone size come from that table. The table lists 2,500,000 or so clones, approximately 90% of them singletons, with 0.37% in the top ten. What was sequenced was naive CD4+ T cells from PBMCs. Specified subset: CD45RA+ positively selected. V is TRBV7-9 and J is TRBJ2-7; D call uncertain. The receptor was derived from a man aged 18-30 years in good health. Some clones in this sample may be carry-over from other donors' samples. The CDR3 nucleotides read TGTGCCAGCAGCTTAGGCCAACCTTCGGGCGAGCAGTACTTC. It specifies CASSLGQPSGEQYF.